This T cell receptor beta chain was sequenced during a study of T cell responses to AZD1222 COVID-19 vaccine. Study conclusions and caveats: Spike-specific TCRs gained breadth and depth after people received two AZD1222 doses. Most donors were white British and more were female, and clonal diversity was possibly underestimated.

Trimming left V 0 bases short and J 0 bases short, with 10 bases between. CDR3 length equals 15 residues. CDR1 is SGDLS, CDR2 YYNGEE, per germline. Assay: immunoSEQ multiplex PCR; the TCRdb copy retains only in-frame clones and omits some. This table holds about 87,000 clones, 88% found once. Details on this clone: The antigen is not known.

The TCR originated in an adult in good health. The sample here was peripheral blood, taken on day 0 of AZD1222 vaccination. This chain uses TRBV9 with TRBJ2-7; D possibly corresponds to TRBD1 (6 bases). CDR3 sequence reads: CASSVGTGNSYEQYF. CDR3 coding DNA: TGTGCCAGCAGCGTAGGTACAGGGAACTCCTACGAGCAGTACTTC.